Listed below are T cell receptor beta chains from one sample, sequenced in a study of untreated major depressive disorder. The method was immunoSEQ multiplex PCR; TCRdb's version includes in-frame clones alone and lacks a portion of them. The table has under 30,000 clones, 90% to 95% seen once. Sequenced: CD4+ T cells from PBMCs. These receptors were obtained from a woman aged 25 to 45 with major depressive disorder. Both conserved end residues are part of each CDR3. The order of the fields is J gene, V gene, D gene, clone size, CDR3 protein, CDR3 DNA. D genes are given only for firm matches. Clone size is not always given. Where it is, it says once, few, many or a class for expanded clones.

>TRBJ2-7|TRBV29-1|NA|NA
CSAGDGSYEQYF
TGCAGCGCCGGGGACGGCTCCTACGAGCAGTACTTC
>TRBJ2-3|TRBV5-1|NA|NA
CASSDGGSDTQYF
TGCGCCAGCAGCGACGGGGGTTCAGATACGCAGTATTTT
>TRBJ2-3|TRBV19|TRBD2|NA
CATRTSGSTDTQYF
TGTGCCACCAGGACTAGCGGCTCCACAGATACGCAGTATTTT
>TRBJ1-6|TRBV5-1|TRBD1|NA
CASSFPRTGPF
TGCGCCAGCAGCTTCCCCAGGACAGGGCCCTTT
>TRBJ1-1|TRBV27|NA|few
CASSPLGLNTEAFF
TGTGCCAGCAGTCCCTTAGGATTGAACACTGAAGCTTTCTTT
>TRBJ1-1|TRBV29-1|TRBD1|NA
CSAHRQGGEAFF
TGCAGCGCCCACAGACAGGGAGGTGAAGCTTTCTTT
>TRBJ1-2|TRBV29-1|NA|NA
CSGDDLNYGYTF
TGCAGCGGGGACGATCTTAACTATGGCTACACCTTC
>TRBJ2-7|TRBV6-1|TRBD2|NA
CASGLAGVAEQYF
TGTGCCAGCGGGCTAGCGGGAGTGGCCGAGCAGTACTTC
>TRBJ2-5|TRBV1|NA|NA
CTSSQPRTSGRGETQYF
TGCACCAGCAGCCAACCCCGGACTAGCGGGAGGGGTGAGACCCAGTACTTC
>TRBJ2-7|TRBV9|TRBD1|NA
CASSARDRPYEQYF
TGTGCCAGCAGCGCCAGGGACAGGCCCTACGAGCAGTACTTC
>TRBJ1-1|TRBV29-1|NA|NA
CSGKGDPGPNTEAFF
TGCAGCGGAAAAGGTGACCCCGGTCCGAACACTGAAGCTTTCTTT
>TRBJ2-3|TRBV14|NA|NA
CASSQGGGARRDTQYF
TGTGCCAGCAGCCAAGGGGGAGGTGCCCGCCGCGATACGCAGTATTTT
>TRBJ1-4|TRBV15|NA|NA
CATSRKRSAGWEKLFF
TGTGCCACCAGCAGAAAAAGGAGTGCCGGGTGGGAAAAACTGTTTTTT
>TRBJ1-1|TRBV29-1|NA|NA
CSVEVLNTEAFF
TGCAGCGTTGAAGTGCTGAACACTGAAGCTTTCTTT
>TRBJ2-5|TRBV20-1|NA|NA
CSATSGETQYF
TGCAGTGCTACGTCGGGGGAGACCCAGTACTTC
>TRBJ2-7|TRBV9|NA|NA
CASSPPSDSFHEQYF
TGTGCCAGCAGCCCCCCCTCGGACAGCTTCCACGAGCAGTACTTC
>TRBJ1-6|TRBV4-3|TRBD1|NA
CASSQVVRQGASYNSPLHF
TGCGCCAGCAGCCAAGTGGTCCGACAGGGGGCCTCCTATAATTCACCCCTCCACTTT
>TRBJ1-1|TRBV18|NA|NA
CASTAGEGAFF
TGTGCCAGCACGGCTGGGGAGGGAGCTTTCTTT
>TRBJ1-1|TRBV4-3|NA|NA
CASSPSERGGTEAFF
TGCGCCAGCAGCCCCTCCGAAAGGGGAGGTACTGAAGCTTTCTTT
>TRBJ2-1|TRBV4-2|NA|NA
CASSQVGAQDNEQFF
TGTGCCAGCAGCCAAGTGGGAGCCCAGGACAATGAGCAGTTCTTC
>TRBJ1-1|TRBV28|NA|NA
CASSSPWTSSGNTEAFF
TGTGCCAGCAGCTCCCCTTGGACCAGTTCGGGGAACACTGAAGCTTTCTTT
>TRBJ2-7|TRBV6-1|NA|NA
CATTGNYEQYF
TGTGCCACCACAGGCAACTACGAGCAGTACTTC
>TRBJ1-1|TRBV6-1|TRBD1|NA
CASSRTGTEAFF
TGTGCCAGCAGCCGGACAGGGACTGAAGCTTTCTTT
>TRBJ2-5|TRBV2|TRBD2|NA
CASSEGLAGGQETQYF
TGTGCCAGCAGTGAGGGACTAGCGGGGGGGCAAGAGACCCAGTACTTC
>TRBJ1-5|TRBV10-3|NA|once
CAISESAGLGDQPQHF
TGTGCCATCAGTGAGTCAGCAGGGTTAGGGGATCAGCCCCAGCATTTT
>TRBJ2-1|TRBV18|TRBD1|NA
CASSRDRAYNEQFF
TGTGCCAGCTCACGGGACAGGGCCTACAATGAGCAGTTCTTC
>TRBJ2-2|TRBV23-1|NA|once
CASSLAVAFTGELFF
TGCGCCAGCAGTCTGGCGGTAGCGTTCACCGGGGAGCTGTTTTTT
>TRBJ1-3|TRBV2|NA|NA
CASSGSGRGSGNTIYF
TGTGCCAGCAGTGGATCGGGCCGGGGTTCAGGAAACACCATATATTTT
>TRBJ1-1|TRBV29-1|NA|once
CSVDGGEAFF
TGCAGCGTTGACGGGGGTGAAGCTTTCTTT
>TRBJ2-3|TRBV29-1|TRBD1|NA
CSVEDVRQGDTYSTDTQYF
TGCAGCGTTGAAGATGTGCGACAGGGGGACACCTATAGCACAGATACGCAGTATTTT
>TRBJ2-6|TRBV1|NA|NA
CTIKIVLDSSGANVLTF
TGCACCATCAAGATAGTTTTAGACAGCTCTGGGGCCAACGTCCTGACTTTC
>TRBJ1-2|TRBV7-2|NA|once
CASSLGRGGGYTF
TGTGCCAGCAGCTTAGGCAGGGGTGGTGGCTACACCTTC
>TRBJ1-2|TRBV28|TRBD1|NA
CASSLQGEVYGYTF
TGTGCCAGCAGTCTACAGGGGGAGGTCTATGGCTACACCTTC
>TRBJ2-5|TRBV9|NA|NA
CASSGRGTIGGVTQYF
TGTGCCAGCAGCGGCCGCGGGACGATAGGGGGGGTGACCCAGTACTTC
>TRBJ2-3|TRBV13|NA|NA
CASSQSWLGTQYF
TGTGCCAGCAGCCAAAGTTGGTTGGGTACGCAGTATTTT
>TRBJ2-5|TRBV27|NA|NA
CASSFLSGQQETQYF
TGTGCCAGCAGTTTTCTTAGCGGACAACAAGAGACCCAGTACTTC
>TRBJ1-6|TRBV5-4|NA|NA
CASSSRSGNSPLHF
TGTGCCAGCAGCTCACGTAGCGGGAATTCACCCCTCCACTTT
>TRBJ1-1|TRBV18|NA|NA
CASSPLQGKSTEAFF
TGTGCCAGCTCACCCCTCCAGGGCAAAAGCACTGAAGCTTTCTTT
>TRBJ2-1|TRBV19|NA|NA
CASSMGDDSGARKFF
TGTGCCAGTAGTATGGGGGACGATAGCGGAGCGCGGAAGTTCTTC
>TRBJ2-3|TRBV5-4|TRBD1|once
CASSLAGQGAAYTQYF
TGTGCCAGCAGCTTGGCCGGGCAGGGGGCGGCCTATACGCAGTATTTT
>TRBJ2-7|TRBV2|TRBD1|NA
CASKKGQAIYEQYF
TGTGCCAGCAAGAAGGGACAGGCCATCTACGAGCAGTACTTC
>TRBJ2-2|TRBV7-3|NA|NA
CASSPKAANGELFF
TGTGCCAGCAGCCCCAAAGCCGCCAACGGGGAGCTGTTTTTT
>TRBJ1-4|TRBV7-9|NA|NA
CASSLQTGLGELFF
TGTGCCAGCAGCTTACAGACAGGTCTTGGGGAACTGTTTTTT
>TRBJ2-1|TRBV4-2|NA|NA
CASSQEDEQFF
TGTGCCAGCAGCCAAGAGGATGAGCAGTTCTTC
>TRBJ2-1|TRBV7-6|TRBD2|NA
CASSATSDSYNEQFF
TGTGCCAGCAGCGCAACTAGCGACTCCTACAATGAGCAGTTCTTC